Listed below are T cell receptor beta chains from one sample, sequenced in a study of T cell responses to AZD1222 COVID-19 vaccine. Assay: immunoSEQ multiplex PCR; the TCRdb copy retains only in-frame clones and omits some. The sample consists of 150,000 or so clones, 70% to 90% of them appearing once. Sample: peripheral blood, taken on day 0 of AZD1222 vaccination. These receptors all stem from an adult in good health. Each CDR3 is given with its conserved first and last residue. Fields, in order: clone size, CDR3 length, J gene, V gene, D gene, CDR3 protein, CDR3 DNA. D genes are given only for firm matches. Clone size appears in some rows only: once, few, many, or a class for an expanded clone.

abundance: once
len: 13
j_gene: TRBJ1-1
v_gene: TRBV5-4
d_gene: .
CDR3aa: CASSLRGAAEAFF
CDR3nt: TGTGCCAGCAGCTTGAGGGGGGCGGCGGAAGCTTTCTTT

abundance: .
len: 13
j_gene: TRBJ1-5
v_gene: TRBV19
d_gene: .
CDR3aa: CASSSWEEQPQHF
CDR3nt: TGTGCCAGTAGTAGTTGGGAAGAACAGCCCCAGCATTTT

abundance: .
len: 14
j_gene: TRBJ2-3
v_gene: TRBV15
d_gene: .
CDR3aa: CATSLQMGTDTQYF
CDR3nt: TGTGCCACCAGCCTTCAAATGGGCACAGATACGCAGTATTTT

abundance: .
len: 14
j_gene: TRBJ2-7
v_gene: TRBV28
d_gene: .
CDR3aa: CASSLPGSPSKKYF
CDR3nt: TGTGCCAGCAGTTTGCCGGGATCCCCTAGCAAGAAGTACTTC

abundance: .
len: 12
j_gene: TRBJ1-5
v_gene: TRBV7-8
d_gene: .
CDR3aa: CASSPFNQPQHF
CDR3nt: TGTGCCAGCAGCCCTTTCAATCAGCCCCAGCATTTT

abundance: .
len: 12
j_gene: TRBJ1-2
v_gene: TRBV2
d_gene: .
CDR3aa: CASEADNYGYTF
CDR3nt: TGTGCCAGCGAAGCCGACAACTATGGCTACACCTTC

abundance: .
len: 15
j_gene: TRBJ1-2
v_gene: TRBV4-3
d_gene: .
CDR3aa: CASSPIDPERDGYTF
CDR3nt: TGCGCCAGCAGCCCTATAGACCCAGAACGGGATGGCTACACCTTC

abundance: .
len: 13
j_gene: TRBJ2-7
v_gene: TRBV6-2/TRBV6-3
d_gene: .
CDR3aa: CASSSNPSYEQYF
CDR3nt: TGTGCCAGCAGTTCGAACCCCTCCTACGAGCAGTACTTC

abundance: .
len: 11
j_gene: TRBJ1-4
v_gene: TRBV7-9
d_gene: .
CDR3aa: CASSLQEKLFF
CDR3nt: TGTGCCAGCAGCCTCCAAGAAAAACTGTTTTTT

abundance: .
len: 13
j_gene: TRBJ1-4
v_gene: TRBV4-1
d_gene: .
CDR3aa: CASKRGAGEKLFF
CDR3nt: TGCGCCAGCAAACGGGGGGCGGGTGAAAAACTGTTTTTT

abundance: .
len: 16
j_gene: TRBJ1-6
v_gene: TRBV7-2
d_gene: .
CDR3aa: CASSPNARGNNSPLHF
CDR3nt: TGTGCCAGCAGCCCTAATGCCCGAGGGAATAATTCACCCCTCCACTTT

abundance: .
len: 13
j_gene: TRBJ1-3
v_gene: TRBV28
d_gene: .
CDR3aa: CASPSPPGNTIYF
CDR3nt: TGTGCCAGCCCTAGTCCCCCTGGAAACACCATATATTTT

abundance: .
len: 15
j_gene: TRBJ2-2
v_gene: TRBV9
d_gene: TRBD2
CDR3aa: CASSLSSTSGRELFF
CDR3nt: TGTGCCAGCAGCCTATCCTCGACTAGCGGGCGGGAGCTGTTTTTT

abundance: .
len: 15
j_gene: TRBJ1-6
v_gene: TRBV4-3
d_gene: .
CDR3aa: CASSQLGTSDSPLHF
CDR3nt: TGCGCCAGCAGCCAATTAGGGACTTCGGATTCACCCCTCCACTTT

abundance: .
len: 13
j_gene: TRBJ1-1
v_gene: TRBV7-9
d_gene: TRBD1
CDR3aa: CASSSTGETEAFF
CDR3nt: TGTGCCAGCAGCTCGACAGGGGAGACTGAAGCTTTCTTT

abundance: once
len: 15
j_gene: TRBJ1-5
v_gene: TRBV11-2
d_gene: .
CDR3aa: CASSLGTGNNQPQHF
CDR3nt: TGTGCCAGCAGCTTAGGTACAGGCAACAATCAGCCCCAGCATTTT

abundance: .
len: 14
j_gene: TRBJ1-1
v_gene: TRBV3-1/TRBV3-2
d_gene: .
CDR3aa: CASSQVAAGTEAFF
CDR3nt: TGTGCCAGCAGCCAAGTGGCGGCAGGGACTGAAGCTTTCTTT

abundance: .
len: 12
j_gene: TRBJ1-5
v_gene: TRBV19
d_gene: .
CDR3aa: CASTAGYQPQHF
CDR3nt: TGTGCCAGTACGGCGGGTTATCAGCCCCAGCATTTT

abundance: once
len: 13
j_gene: TRBJ1-2
v_gene: TRBV28
d_gene: .
CDR3aa: CASRGTPNYGYTF
CDR3nt: TGTGCCAGCAGGGGGACACCCAACTATGGCTACACCTTC

abundance: .
len: 17
j_gene: TRBJ2-7
v_gene: TRBV4-2
d_gene: .
CDR3aa: CASSHPEGRGINYEQYF
CDR3nt: TGTGCCAGCAGCCATCCCGAGGGTAGGGGGATTAACTACGAGCAGTACTTC

abundance: once
len: 15
j_gene: TRBJ2-7
v_gene: TRBV7-8
d_gene: TRBD2
CDR3aa: CASSLVTSGSGEQYF
CDR3nt: TGTGCCAGCAGCTTAGTCACTAGCGGGAGTGGCGAGCAGTACTTC

abundance: .
len: 14
j_gene: TRBJ1-4
v_gene: TRBV6-5
d_gene: .
CDR3aa: CASSYGGRTEKLFF
CDR3nt: TGTGCCAGCAGTTACGGGGGGAGGACTGAAAAACTGTTTTTT

abundance: once
len: 19
j_gene: TRBJ2-1
v_gene: TRBV5-4
d_gene: TRBD2
CDR3aa: CASSGGLGELPRPYNEQFF
CDR3nt: TGTGCCAGCAGCGGGGGACTAGGGGAACTACCACGCCCCTACAATGAGCAGTTCTTC

abundance: .
len: 15
j_gene: TRBJ2-1
v_gene: TRBV5-1
d_gene: .
CDR3aa: CATSAQGGAYNEQFF
CDR3nt: TGCGCCACCAGCGCACAGGGGGGGGCCTACAATGAGCAGTTCTTC

abundance: .
len: 11
j_gene: TRBJ2-1
v_gene: TRBV20-1
d_gene: .
CDR3aa: CSAARGREQFF
CDR3nt: TGCAGTGCGGCCAGAGGACGTGAGCAGTTCTTC

abundance: .
len: 14
j_gene: TRBJ2-5
v_gene: TRBV18
d_gene: .
CDR3aa: CASSRGLSKETQYF
CDR3nt: TGTGCCAGCTCACGGGGGCTGTCAAAAGAGACCCAGTACTTC

abundance: few
len: 20
j_gene: TRBJ1-6
v_gene: TRBV4-2
d_gene: .
CDR3aa: CASSQVVSRDNSPYNSPLHF
CDR3nt: TGTGCCAGCAGCCAAGTGGTTAGTCGGGACAATTCGCCCTATAATTCACCCCTCCACTTT

abundance: .
len: 14
j_gene: TRBJ2-2
v_gene: TRBV5-1
d_gene: TRBD1
CDR3aa: CASSLGTGAGELFF
CDR3nt: TGCGCCAGCAGTCTCGGGACAGGGGCCGGGGAGCTGTTTTTT

abundance: .
len: 14
j_gene: TRBJ1-2
v_gene: TRBV28
d_gene: .
CDR3aa: CASSPGTSDYGYTF
CDR3nt: TGTGCCAGCAGTCCGGGGACGTCTGACTATGGCTACACCTTC

abundance: .
len: 13
j_gene: TRBJ1-1
v_gene: TRBV6-5
d_gene: .
CDR3aa: CASSRLRGGEAFF
CDR3nt: TGTGCCAGCAGCCGCCTTCGGGGAGGTGAAGCTTTCTTT

abundance: .
len: 15
j_gene: TRBJ1-5
v_gene: TRBV18
d_gene: TRBD1
CDR3aa: CASSPSQGAGQPQHF
CDR3nt: TGTGCCAGCTCCCCATCACAGGGGGCTGGGCAGCCCCAGCATTTT

abundance: once
len: 13
j_gene: TRBJ1-2
v_gene: TRBV6-5
d_gene: .
CDR3aa: CASSYSEGYGYTF
CDR3nt: TGTGCCAGCAGTTACTCGGAGGGGTATGGCTACACCTTC

abundance: .
len: 13
j_gene: TRBJ2-7
v_gene: TRBV7-9
d_gene: .
CDR3aa: CASSWTGTIEQYF
CDR3nt: TGTGCCAGCAGCTGGACAGGGACTATAGAGCAGTACTTC

abundance: .
len: 14
j_gene: TRBJ1-2
v_gene: TRBV30
d_gene: .
CDR3aa: CAWDRLWRDYGYTF
CDR3nt: TGTGCCTGGGACAGGTTATGGAGGGACTATGGCTACACCTTC

abundance: .
len: 14
j_gene: TRBJ2-6
v_gene: TRBV3-1/TRBV3-2
d_gene: .
CDR3aa: CASSQGSGANVLTF
CDR3nt: TGTGCCAGCAGCCAAGGCTCTGGGGCCAACGTCCTGACTTTC

abundance: few
len: 15
j_gene: TRBJ2-5
v_gene: TRBV5-1
d_gene: TRBD1
CDR3aa: CASSLTGVGEETQYF
CDR3nt: TGCGCCAGCAGCTTGACAGGGGTCGGAGAAGAGACCCAGTACTTC

abundance: .
len: 14
j_gene: TRBJ2-1
v_gene: TRBV28
d_gene: .
CDR3aa: CASTPAGSYNEQFF
CDR3nt: TGTGCCAGCACCCCCGCGGGCTCCTACAATGAGCAGTTCTTC

abundance: .
len: 15
j_gene: TRBJ1-5
v_gene: TRBV30
d_gene: TRBD1
CDR3aa: CAWSGYGQGAQPQHF
CDR3nt: TGTGCCTGGAGTGGCTATGGGCAGGGGGCTCAGCCCCAGCATTTT

abundance: .
len: 13
j_gene: TRBJ2-7
v_gene: TRBV10-2
d_gene: .
CDR3aa: CASSGGFAYEQYF
CDR3nt: TGCGCCAGCAGCGGAGGCTTCGCCTACGAGCAGTACTTC

abundance: .
len: 12
j_gene: TRBJ1-3
v_gene: TRBV18
d_gene: .
CDR3aa: CASSSGQSLVYF
CDR3nt: TGTGCCAGCTCAAGCGGACAATCCCTAGTATATTTT

abundance: .
len: 12
j_gene: TRBJ2-2
v_gene: TRBV29-1
d_gene: .
CDR3aa: CSVVAGTGELFF
CDR3nt: TGCAGCGTTGTGGCGGGGACCGGGGAGCTGTTTTTT

abundance: .
len: 13
j_gene: TRBJ2-3
v_gene: TRBV7-8
d_gene: .
CDR3aa: CASKLSPSDTQYF
CDR3nt: TGTGCCAGCAAACTAAGCCCCTCAGATACGCAGTATTTT

abundance: .
len: 12
j_gene: TRBJ1-2
v_gene: TRBV19
d_gene: .
CDR3aa: CASSTSGHGYTF
CDR3nt: TGTGCCAGTAGTACTTCAGGGCATGGCTACACCTTC

abundance: .
len: 15
j_gene: TRBJ1-2
v_gene: TRBV19
d_gene: TRBD1
CDR3aa: CASRQEGTGRYGYTF
CDR3nt: TGTGCCAGTAGGCAAGAGGGGACAGGGCGTTACGGCTACACCTTC

abundance: .
len: 16
j_gene: TRBJ2-1
v_gene: TRBV5-1
d_gene: TRBD2
CDR3aa: CASSSLLAGRYNEQFF
CDR3nt: TGCGCCAGCAGCTCTTTACTAGCGGGACGGTACAATGAGCAGTTCTTC

abundance: .
len: 14
j_gene: TRBJ2-7
v_gene: TRBV11-3
d_gene: .
CDR3aa: CASSSGPSSYEQYF
CDR3nt: TGTGCCAGCAGCTCGGGCCCGAGCTCCTACGAGCAGTACTTC

abundance: .
len: 17
j_gene: TRBJ2-5
v_gene: TRBV3-1/TRBV3-2
d_gene: TRBD2
CDR3aa: CASSQVQTSGIRGTQYF
CDR3nt: TGTGCCAGCAGCCAAGTACAGACTAGCGGGATCCGGGGGACCCAGTACTTC

abundance: .
len: 15
j_gene: TRBJ2-6
v_gene: TRBV5-1
d_gene: .
CDR3aa: CASSLARAGANVLTF
CDR3nt: TGCGCCAGCAGCTTGGCCAGGGCTGGGGCCAACGTCCTGACTTTC

abundance: .
len: 14
j_gene: TRBJ1-2
v_gene: TRBV5-1
d_gene: .
CDR3aa: CASTEGPQFYGYTF
CDR3nt: TGCGCCAGCACGGAGGGGCCCCAATTCTATGGCTACACCTTC

abundance: .
len: 14
j_gene: TRBJ1-1
v_gene: TRBV7-9
d_gene: .
CDR3aa: CASTTGGMNTEAFF
CDR3nt: TGTGCCAGCACCACTGGGGGCATGAACACTGAAGCTTTCTTT

abundance: once
len: 16
j_gene: TRBJ2-7
v_gene: TRBV18
d_gene: TRBD1
CDR3aa: CASSPIITGGAYEQYF
CDR3nt: TGTGCCAGCTCACCAATCATTACAGGGGGCGCGTACGAGCAGTACTTC

abundance: .
len: 12
j_gene: TRBJ1-5
v_gene: TRBV2
d_gene: .
CDR3aa: CASGVENQPQHF
CDR3nt: TGTGCCAGCGGAGTCGAGAATCAGCCCCAGCATTTT

abundance: .
len: 16
j_gene: TRBJ2-3
v_gene: TRBV7-9
d_gene: TRBD2
CDR3aa: CASSLLAGQSTDTQYF
CDR3nt: TGTGCCAGCAGCCTCCTAGCGGGTCAGAGCACAGATACGCAGTATTTT

abundance: .
len: 14
j_gene: TRBJ2-1
v_gene: TRBV9
d_gene: .
CDR3aa: CASSPSTKGDEQFF
CDR3nt: TGTGCCAGCAGCCCCAGTACTAAAGGGGATGAGCAGTTCTTC

abundance: .
len: 13
j_gene: TRBJ2-1
v_gene: TRBV10-2
d_gene: TRBD2
CDR3aa: CASSASGYNEQFF
CDR3nt: TGCGCCAGCTCGGCTAGCGGCTACAATGAGCAGTTCTTC

abundance: .
len: 15
j_gene: TRBJ1-3
v_gene: TRBV27
d_gene: .
CDR3aa: CASRRTVGSGNTIYF
CDR3nt: TGTGCCAGCAGACGGACAGTTGGCTCTGGAAACACCATATATTTT

abundance: .
len: 16
j_gene: TRBJ1-5
v_gene: TRBV6-1
d_gene: .
CDR3aa: CASSGFGRGSNQPQHF
CDR3nt: TGTGCCAGCAGTGGATTCGGAAGGGGAAGCAATCAGCCCCAGCATTTT

abundance: .
len: 15
j_gene: TRBJ1-2
v_gene: TRBV6-1
d_gene: .
CDR3aa: CASSEAVGRVYGYTF
CDR3nt: TGTGCCAGCAGTGAAGCAGTTGGCAGGGTCTATGGCTACACCTTC

abundance: few
len: 15
j_gene: TRBJ2-5
v_gene: TRBV10-2
d_gene: TRBD2
CDR3aa: CASSQTSGRGETQYF
CDR3nt: TGCGCCAGCAGCCAGACTAGCGGGAGAGGCGAGACCCAGTACTTC

abundance: .
len: 14
j_gene: TRBJ1-2
v_gene: TRBV4-1
d_gene: .
CDR3aa: CASSQPDSNYGYTF
CDR3nt: TGCGCCAGCAGCCAGCCTGACAGTAACTATGGCTACACCTTC